Following are 10 T cell receptor beta chains from one sample sequenced in a study of shared clonotypes between healthy human individuals (dated by TCRdb to the early 2020s). The receptor library was made with the immunoSEQ multiplex PCR assay. In its TCRdb copy, this immuneACCESS table keeps in-frame sequences only and misses some clones. Where compared with another copy, unresolved V genes explain less than half of these, and the others have no known cause. Across this sample there are hundreds of thousands of clones, with just over 95% seen only once. The top ten clones comprise less than 0.25% of the sample. CD8 naive samples consisted of CD45RO-negative cells that were positively selected for CCR7, yielding a CD45RA+CCR7+ population without TemRA cells. The sequencing sample was made of naive CD8+ T cells sorted from blood. The cell subset or site label, as the study defines it: CD45RA+CCR7+. The receptors stem from a man aged 30 to 39 in good health.

This clone was detected only once. This sequence joins TRBV11-2 and TRBJ1-2; D unclear. Trimming took off 5 bases at V and 0 bases at J, with 22 bases between the two ends. The germline CDR1 and CDR2 sequences are SGHAT and FQNNGV. This CDR3 has 18 residues. The CDR3 region is CASSRGIEGRVANYGYTF. CDR3 DNA sequence: TGTGCCAGCAGCCGCGGGATAGAAGGGCGGGTCGCTAACTATGGCTACACCTTC.

This chain connects TRBV10-3 to TRBJ2-7, with 7 bases aligning to TRBD2. Germline V gene data show CDR1 as ENHRY and CDR2 as SYGVKD. The CDR3 length is 14 residues. V was clipped by 8 bases and J by 1 base; unmatched bases: 8. The DNA for the CDR3 is TGTGCCATCCCCCCTAGCGGAGCATCCTACGAGCAGTACTTC. As protein: CAIPPSGASYEQYF.

This chain uses TRBV27 with TRBJ2-7, with a possible D match to TRBD1 (5 bases). V lost 4 bases, J lost 5 bases, and 9 bases lay in between. In germline, CDR1 is MNHEY, CDR2 SMNVEV (reference sequence). The length of the CDR3 is 12 residues. The CDR3 reads CASSSQGHEQYF. The CDR3 DNA is TGTGCCAGCAGTTCCCAGGGCCACGAGCAGTACTTC.

The genes are TRBV27 and TRBJ1-2; D perhaps matches TRBD1 (6 bases). The CDR3 loop spans 12 amino acids. Germline V gives CDR1 MNHEY, CDR2 SMNVEV (reference sequence). The V end was cut by 5 bases, the J end by 3 bases, with 7 bases between. The CDR3, as DNA: TGTGCCAGCAGTGGGGGCTACTATGGCTACACCTTC. Its translation: CASSGGYYGYTF.

This rearrangement joins TRBV27 to TRBJ2-2; TRBD1 matches 10 bases. The J segment lost 4 bases and the V segment lost 4 bases, leaving 3 bases of the junction unmatched. This CDR3 contains 15 residues. Germline CDR1 is MNHEY and CDR2 is SMNVEV (reference sequence). The CDR3 sequence: CASSWTGGPTGELFF. CDR3 DNA: TGTGCCAGCAGTTGGACAGGGGGGCCCACCGGGGAGCTGTTTTTT.

Remarks on this clone: This specimen includes other DNA sequences encoding the same CDR3. The chain recombines TRBV28 with TRBJ2-1; D not resolved. The germline gives CDR1 MDHEN, CDR2 SYDVKM. The CDR3 sequence is 12 residues long. The V and J ends lost 5 bases and 3 bases respectively, with 5 bases between them. In DNA form, the CDR3 reads TGTGCCAGCAGTCTGGGCTACAATGAGCAGTTCTTC. Its protein product is CASSLGYNEQFF.

The chain employs TRBV11-2 and TRBJ2-3; D unclear. This CDR3 is built from 15 residues. V was cut by 5 bases and J by 2 bases, with 14 bases left in between. Germline assignment: CDR1 SGHAT and CDR2 FQNNGV. The CDR3 spells CASSPSNPDTDTQYF. CDR3 DNA sequence: TGTGCCAGCAGCCCATCCAACCCGGACACAGATACGCAGTATTTT.

The chain carries TRBV11-2 and TRBJ1-1; 10 bases line up with TRBD1. CDR1 and CDR2 from the germline V gene are SGHAT and FQNNGV. After removal of 3 bases from V and 1 base from J, the junction contained 11 bases not matched to a gene. This CDR3 has 18 residues. The CDR3 sequence: CASSFDSTDRGENTEAFF. The CDR3, as DNA: TGTGCCAGCAGCTTCGACTCTACGGACAGGGGGGAGAACACTGAAGCTTTCTTT.

The V call is TRBV28, the J call TRBJ2-7, with 7 bases that match TRBD1. Germline CDR1 MDHEN, CDR2 SYDVKM. The CDR3 is made up of 16 amino acids. V gave up 6 bases and J gave up 0 bases; unmatched junction bases: 11. The chain's CDR3 is CASRGSQGQVSYEQYF. The CDR3 nucleotides read TGTGCCAGCAGGGGGTCTCAAGGACAGGTCTCCTACGAGCAGTACTTC.

The chain combines TRBV5-1 with TRBJ2-1, with D maybe TRBD2 (5 bases). Germline values: CDR1 SGHRS, CDR2 YFSETQ. The V gene lost 1 base and the J gene lost 4 bases, with 9 bases spanning the gap. The CDR3 loop spans 14 amino acids. The CDR3 coding sequence is TGCGCCAGCAGCTTGCCTAGCCGATACAATGAGCAGTTCTTC. Translation: CASSLPSRYNEQFF.